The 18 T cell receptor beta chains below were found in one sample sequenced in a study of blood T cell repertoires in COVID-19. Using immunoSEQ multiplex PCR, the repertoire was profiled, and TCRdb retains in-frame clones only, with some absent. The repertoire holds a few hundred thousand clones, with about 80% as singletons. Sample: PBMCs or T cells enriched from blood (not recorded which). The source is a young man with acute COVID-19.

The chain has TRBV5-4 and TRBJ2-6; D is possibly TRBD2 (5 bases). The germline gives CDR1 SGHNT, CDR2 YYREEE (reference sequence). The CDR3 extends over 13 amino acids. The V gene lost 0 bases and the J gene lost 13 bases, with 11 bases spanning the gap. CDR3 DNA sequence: TGTGCCAGCAGCTTGGGGCAGAGGGAGGTCCTGACTTTC. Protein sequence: CASSLGQREVLTF.

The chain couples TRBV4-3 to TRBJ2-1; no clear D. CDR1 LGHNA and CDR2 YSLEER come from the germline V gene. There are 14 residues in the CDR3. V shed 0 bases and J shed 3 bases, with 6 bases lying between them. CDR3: CASSQEHGYNEQFF. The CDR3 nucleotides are TGCGCCAGCAGCCAAGAGCACGGCTACAATGAGCAGTTCTTC.

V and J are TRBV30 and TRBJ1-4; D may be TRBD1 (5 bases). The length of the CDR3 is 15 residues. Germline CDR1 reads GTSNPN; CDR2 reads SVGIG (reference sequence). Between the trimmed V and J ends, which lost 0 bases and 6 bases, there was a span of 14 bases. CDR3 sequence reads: CAWSVRRGIHEKLFF. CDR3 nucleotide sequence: TGTGCCTGGAGTGTAAGGAGGGGCATTCATGAAAAACTGTTTTTT. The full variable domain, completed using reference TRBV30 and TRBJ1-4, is SQTIHQWPATLVQPVGSPLSLECTVEGTSNPNLYWYRQAAGRGLQLLFYSVGIGQISSEVPQNLSASRPQDRQFILSSKKLLLSDSGFYLCAWSVRRGIHEKLFFGSGTQLSVL.

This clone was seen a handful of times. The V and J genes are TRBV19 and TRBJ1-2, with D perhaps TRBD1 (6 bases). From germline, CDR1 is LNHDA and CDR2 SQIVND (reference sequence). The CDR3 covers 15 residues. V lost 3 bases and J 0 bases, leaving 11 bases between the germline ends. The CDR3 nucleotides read TGTGCCAGTAGTATCCAAGGACAGTCTAACTATGGCTACACCTTC. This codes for CASSIQGQSNYGYTF.

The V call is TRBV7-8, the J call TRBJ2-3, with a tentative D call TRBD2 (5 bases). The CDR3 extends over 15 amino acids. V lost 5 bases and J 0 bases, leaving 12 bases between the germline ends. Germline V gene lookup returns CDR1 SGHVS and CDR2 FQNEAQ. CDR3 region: CASSQLGASTDTQYF. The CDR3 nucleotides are TGTGCCAGCAGCCAGTTGGGAGCTAGCACAGATACGCAGTATTTT.

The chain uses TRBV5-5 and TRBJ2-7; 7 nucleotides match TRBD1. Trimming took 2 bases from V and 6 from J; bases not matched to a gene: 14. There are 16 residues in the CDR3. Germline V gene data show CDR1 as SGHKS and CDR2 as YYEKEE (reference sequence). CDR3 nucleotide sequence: TGTGCCAGCAGCTTTGATCGAGGGGGCGACCACCGCGAGCAGTACGTC. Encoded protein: CASSFDRGGDHREQYV.

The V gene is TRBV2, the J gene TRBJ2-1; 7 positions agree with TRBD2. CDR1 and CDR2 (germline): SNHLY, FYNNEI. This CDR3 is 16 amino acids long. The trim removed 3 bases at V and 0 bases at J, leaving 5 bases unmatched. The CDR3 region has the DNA TGTGCCAGCAGTGAGATACTAGCGCGCTCCTACAATGAGCAGTTCTTC. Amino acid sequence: CASSEILARSYNEQFF.

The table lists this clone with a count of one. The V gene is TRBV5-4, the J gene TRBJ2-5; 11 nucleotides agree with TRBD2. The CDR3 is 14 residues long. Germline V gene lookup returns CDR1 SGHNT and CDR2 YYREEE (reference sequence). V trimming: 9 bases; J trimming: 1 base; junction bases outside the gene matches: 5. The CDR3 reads CATTSGDLQETQYF. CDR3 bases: TGTGCCACGACTAGCGGGGACCTCCAAGAGACCCAGTACTTC.

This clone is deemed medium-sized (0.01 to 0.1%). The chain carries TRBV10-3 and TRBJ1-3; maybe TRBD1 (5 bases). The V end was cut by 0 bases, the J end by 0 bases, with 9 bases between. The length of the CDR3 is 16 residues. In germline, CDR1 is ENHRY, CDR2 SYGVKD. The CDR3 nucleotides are TGTGCCATCAGTGAGTCGGGGGGTGACTCTGGAAACACCATATATTTT. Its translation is CAISESGGDSGNTIYF.

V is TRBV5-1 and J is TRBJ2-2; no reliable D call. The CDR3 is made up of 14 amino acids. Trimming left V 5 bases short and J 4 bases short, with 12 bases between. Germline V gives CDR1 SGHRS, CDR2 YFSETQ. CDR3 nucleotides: TGCGCCAGCAGTCGTCCCGAGGTCACCGGGGAGCTGTTTTTT. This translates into CASSRPEVTGELFF.

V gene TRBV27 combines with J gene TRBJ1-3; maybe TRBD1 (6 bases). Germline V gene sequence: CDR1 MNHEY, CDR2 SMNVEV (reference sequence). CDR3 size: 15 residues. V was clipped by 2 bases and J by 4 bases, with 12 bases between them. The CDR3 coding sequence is TGTGCCAGCAGTTTAACAGGGAGATCCGGAAACACCATATATTTT. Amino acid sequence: CASSLTGRSGNTIYF.

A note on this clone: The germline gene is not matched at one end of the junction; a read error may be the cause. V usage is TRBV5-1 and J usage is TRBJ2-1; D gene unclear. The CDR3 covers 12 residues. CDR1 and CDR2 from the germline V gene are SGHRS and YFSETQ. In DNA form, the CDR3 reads TGTGCCAGCAGCTTGTCGACGGGTGAGCAGTTCTTC. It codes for CASSLSTGEQFF.

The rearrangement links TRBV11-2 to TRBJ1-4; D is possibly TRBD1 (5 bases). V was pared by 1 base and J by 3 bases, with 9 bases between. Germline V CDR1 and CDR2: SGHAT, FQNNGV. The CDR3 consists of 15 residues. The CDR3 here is CASSLGGGPNEKLFF. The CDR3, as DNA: TGTGCCAGCAGCTTAGGGGGGGGACCTAATGAAAAACTGTTTTTT. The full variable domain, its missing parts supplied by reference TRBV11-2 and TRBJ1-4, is EAGVAQSPRYKIIEKRQSVAFWCNPISGHATLYWYQQILGQGPKLLIQFQNNGVVDDSQLPKDRFSAERLKGVDSTLKIQPAKLEDSAVYLCASSLGGGPNEKLFFGSGTQLSVL.

CDR3 amino acids: CASSPTERSPLHF. The CDR3 bases are TGTGCCAGCAGCCCCACGGAGCGGTCACCCCTCCACTTT. V usage is TRBV7-2 and J usage is TRBJ1-6; D is unresolved. Trimming pared 5 bases from V and 10 bases from J, leaving 12 bases between. CDR3 size: 13 residues. Germline V CDR1 and CDR2: SGHTA, FQGNSA.

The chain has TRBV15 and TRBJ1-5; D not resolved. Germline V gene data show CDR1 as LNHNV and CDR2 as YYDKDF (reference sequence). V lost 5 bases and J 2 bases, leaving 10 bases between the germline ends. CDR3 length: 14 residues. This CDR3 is CATSAGNGNQPQHF. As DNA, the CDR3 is TGTGCCACCAGCGCGGGAAATGGCAATCAGCCCCAGCATTTT.

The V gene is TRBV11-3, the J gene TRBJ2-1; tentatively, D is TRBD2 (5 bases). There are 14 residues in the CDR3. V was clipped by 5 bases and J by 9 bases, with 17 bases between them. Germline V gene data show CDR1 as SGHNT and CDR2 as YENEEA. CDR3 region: CASSVMQLAGEQFF. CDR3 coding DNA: TGTGCCAGCAGCGTGATGCAACTGGCGGGTGAGCAGTTCTTC.

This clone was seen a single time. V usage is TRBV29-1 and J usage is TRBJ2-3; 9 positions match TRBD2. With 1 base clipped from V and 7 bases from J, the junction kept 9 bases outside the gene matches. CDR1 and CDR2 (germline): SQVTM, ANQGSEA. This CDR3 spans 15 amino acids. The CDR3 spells CSVEVVLAGLNTQYF. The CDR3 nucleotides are TGCAGCGTTGAAGTAGTTCTAGCGGGACTGAATACGCAGTATTTT.

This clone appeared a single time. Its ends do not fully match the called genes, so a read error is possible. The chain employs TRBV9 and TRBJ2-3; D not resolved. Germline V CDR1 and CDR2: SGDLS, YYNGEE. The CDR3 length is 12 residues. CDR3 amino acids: CASSESKDTQYF. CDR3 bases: TGTGCCAGCAGCGAGAGCAAAGATACGCAGTATTTT.